These T cell receptor beta chains were read from a single sample in a study of cytomegalovirus exposure and HLA in healthy donors. Data came from immunoSEQ multiplex PCR; TCRdb stores just in-frame clones and leaves some out. This sample has 80,000 to 100,000 clones, with more than 75% found just once. Input material: PBMCs. Receptor source: a man aged 30 to 39 in good health and CMV-seronegative. Both conserved end residues are part of each CDR3. The D gene is left open where the match is weak. Part of the rows lack a size; the others show once, few, many or a class for expanded clones.

>.|TRBD1|TRBV4-1|TRBJ1-6
CASSQLSSTGGMDSPLHF
TGCGCCAGCAGCCAACTGTCTTCGACAGGGGGTATGGATTCACCCCTCCACTTT
>once|.|TRBV5-4|TRBJ2-7
CASSLSQGPYEQYF
TGTGCCAGCAGCTTGTCCCAGGGTCCCTACGAGCAGTACTTC
>.|TRBD2|TRBV6-4|TRBJ2-7
CASSEGLGNYEQYF
TGTGCCAGCAGTGAAGGACTAGGAAATTACGAGCAGTACTTC
>.|TRBD1|TRBV9|TRBJ1-2
CARPQGGYGYTF
TGTGCCAGACCCCAGGGGGGCTATGGCTACACCTTC
>.|.|TRBV19|TRBJ2-7
CASNPGKDYEQYF
TGTGCCTCAAATCCGGGAAAGGACTACGAGCAGTACTTC
>.|.|TRBV29-1|TRBJ1-1
CSVLTGGEAFF
TGCAGCGTTCTGACAGGAGGTGAAGCTTTCTTT
>.|.|TRBV4-2|TRBJ2-7
CASSSRTGSYEQYF
TGTGCCAGCAGCTCCCGAACTGGCTCCTACGAGCAGTACTTC
>.|TRBD2|TRBV5-6|TRBJ2-5
CASSLPGLAGGIKETQYF
TGTGCCAGCAGCCTGCCGGGACTAGCGGGGGGGATTAAAGAGACCCAGTACTTC
>.|TRBD1|TRBV5-1|TRBJ2-7
CASSLGTGAYEQYF
TGCGCCAGCAGCCTGGGGACAGGGGCCTACGAGCAGTACTTC
>.|TRBD1|TRBV18|TRBJ2-3
CASSSGGPSTDTQYF
TGTGCCAGCTCATCAGGGGGCCCTAGCACAGATACGCAGTATTTT
>.|TRBD1|TRBV5-5|TRBJ1-6
CASSYMDRGWSPLHF
TGTGCCAGCAGCTACATGGACAGGGGATGGTCACCCCTCCACTTT
>few|TRBD1|TRBV6-1|TRBJ1-4
CASSQSQGRGEKLFF
TGTGCCAGCAGTCAGTCACAGGGGCGCGGTGAAAAACTGTTTTTT
>.|.|TRBV27|TRBJ2-1
CASFDWHNEQFF
TGTGCCAGCTTCGACTGGCACAATGAGCAGTTCTTC
>.|TRBD2|TRBV5-5|TRBJ2-3
CASSLGSLAATDTQYF
TGTGCCAGCAGCTTGGGGTCCCTAGCGGCCACAGATACGCAGTATTTT
>.|TRBD1|TRBV5-5|TRBJ1-2
CASRRTGEITYGYTF
TGTGCCAGCAGACGGACAGGGGAGATTACCTATGGCTACACCTTC
>once|TRBD2|TRBV5-1|TRBJ2-5
CASSPGGSAAETQYF
TGCGCCAGCAGCCCCGGGGGGTCTGCGGCAGAGACCCAGTACTTC
>.|TRBD1|TRBV18|TRBJ1-1
CASSPDRVGTEAFF
TGTGCCAGCTCGCCCGACAGGGTCGGCACTGAAGCTTTCTTT
>.|.|TRBV5-1|TRBJ2-2
CASTRGSGTGELFF
TGCGCCAGTACCAGGGGATCGGGCACCGGGGAGCTGTTTTTT
>.|TRBD1|TRBV28|TRBJ2-7
CASSDERDRVLGSYEQYF
TGTGCCAGCAGTGACGAGAGGGACAGGGTTTTGGGGTCCTACGAGCAGTACTTC
>.|TRBD1|TRBV5-8|TRBJ1-4
CASSYLWTGRGEKLFF
TGTGCCAGCAGCTACCTCTGGACAGGGAGAGGTGAAAAACTGTTTTTT
>.|TRBD1|TRBV6-6|TRBJ2-1
CASSSPGTGTWDEQFF
TGTGCCAGCAGTTCACCTGGGACAGGGACCTGGGATGAGCAGTTCTTC
>.|.|TRBV11-2|TRBJ2-7
CASSPEASSVPYEQYF
TGTGCCAGCAGCCCAGAGGCGTCTAGTGTTCCCTACGAGCAGTACTTC
>once|.|TRBV7-9|TRBJ1-1
CASSTSRAGGTEAFF
TGTGCCAGCAGCACCAGCAGGGCTGGGGGGACTGAAGCTTTCTTT
>.|.|TRBV27|TRBJ1-4
CASSRLMRESEKLFF
TGTGCCAGCAGCCGCCTTATGCGGGAATCGGAAAAACTGTTTTTT
>.|.|TRBV11-2|TRBJ2-7
CASSLDRGSAYEQYF
TGTGCCAGCAGCTTAGATAGGGGTTCGGCCTACGAGCAGTACTTC
>.|.|TRBV7-9|TRBJ1-2
CASSPPGDAYGYTF
TGTGCCAGCAGCCCACCGGGGGACGCGTATGGCTACACCTTC
>.|.|TRBV6-4|TRBJ1-1
CASRREVSTEAFF
TGTGCCAGCCGAAGGGAGGTTAGCACTGAAGCTTTCTTT
>.|TRBD2|TRBV6-1|TRBJ2-1
CASTRLAGGPKEQFF
TGTGCCAGCACTCGACTAGCGGGAGGGCCGAAAGAGCAGTTCTTC
>.|TRBD1|TRBV7-9|TRBJ2-5
CASSLASGTGGQETQYF
TGTGCCAGCAGCTTAGCTTCTGGGACAGGGGGCCAAGAGACCCAGTACTTC
>.|TRBD1|TRBV2|TRBJ2-7
CASRDRVGEQYF
TGTGCCAGCCGGGACAGGGTGGGCGAGCAGTACTTC
>.|.|TRBV2|TRBJ1-2
CASSDWGQDGYTF
TGTGCCAGCAGTGATTGGGGGCAAGATGGCTACACCTTC
>.|TRBD2|TRBV7-3|TRBJ2-3
CATGLSTDTQYF
TGTGCCACGGGACTAAGCACAGATACGCAGTATTTT
>.|TRBD1|TRBV5-8|TRBJ1-3
CASSATGDFSGNTIYF
TGTGCCAGCAGCGCTACAGGGGATTTCTCTGGAAACACCATATATTTT
>.|.|TRBV28|TRBJ1-2
CASSLTRGSSFSF
TGTGCCAGCAGTCTGACTAGGGGCAGTAGTTTCTCCTTC
>.|TRBD2|TRBV28|TRBJ2-1
CASRNVQRGGEQFF
TGTGCCAGCCGCAACGTCCAGCGGGGTGGTGAGCAGTTCTTC
>.|TRBD1|TRBV6-1|TRBJ2-1
CASSEEGTGGKNEQFF
TGTGCCAGCAGTGAAGAGGGGACAGGGGGGAAGAATGAGCAGTTCTTC
>.|.|TRBV7-6|TRBJ2-6
CASSQGPGANVLTF
TGTGCCAGCAGCCAGGGGCCTGGGGCCAACGTCCTGACTTTC
>.|.|TRBV29-1|TRBJ2-3
CSVVWRRGTDTQYF
TGCAGCGTTGTCTGGCGAAGGGGGACAGATACGCAGTATTTT
>.|TRBD1|TRBV7-8|TRBJ2-2
CASSLASGTGGTGELFF
TGTGCCAGCAGCTTAGCAAGTGGGACAGGGGGCACCGGGGAGCTGTTTTTT
>once|.|TRBV5-1|TRBJ2-1
CASSPVSPGQGGLDEQFF
TGCGCCAGCAGCCCCGTTTCACCTGGACAGGGAGGGTTGGATGAGCAGTTCTTC
>.|.|TRBV10-1|TRBJ2-1
CASGTGHIHEQFF
TGCGCCAGCGGTACGGGACATATCCATGAGCAGTTCTTC
>.|TRBD2|TRBV5-1|TRBJ2-2
CASSFHSLAGVNGELFF
TGCGCCAGCAGCTTCCATTCGCTAGCGGGAGTGAACGGGGAGCTGTTTTTT
>.|.|TRBV25-1|TRBJ2-2
CASSELDGRPNTGELFF
TGTGCCAGCAGTGAATTAGATGGCAGGCCGAACACCGGGGAGCTGTTTTTT
>.|.|TRBV6-5|TRBJ2-1
CASSKVADNNEQFF
TGTGCCAGCAGTAAGGTAGCGGATAACAATGAGCAGTTCTTC
>.|TRBD2|TRBV5-4|TRBJ2-5
CASSLGGGGETQYF
TGTGCCAGCAGCTTGGGCGGGGGAGGGGAGACCCAGTACTTC
>.|TRBD1|TRBV5-1|TRBJ1-1
CASSRGQGGLGLAGTEAFF
TGCGCCAGCAGCCGCGGACAGGGGGGGCTGGGTCTCGCGGGCACTGAAGCTTTCTTT
>.|TRBD1|TRBV7-2|TRBJ2-2
CASSLAHPTGIRNTGELFF
TGTGCCAGCAGCTTAGCGCACCCGACAGGGATCCGGAACACCGGGGAGCTGTTTTTT
>few|TRBD1|TRBV6-4|TRBJ2-5
CASRPSSTGLEETQYF
TGTGCCAGCAGACCTAGTTCGACAGGGTTAGAAGAGACCCAGTACTTC
>.|.|TRBV2|TRBJ2-3
CASRTLTGYTDTQYF
TGTGCCAGCAGGACACTGACAGGTTACACAGATACGCAGTATTTT
>.|.|TRBV27|TRBJ2-1
CASSGLGSTYNEQFF
TGTGCCAGCAGTGGACTGGGATCGACCTACAATGAGCAGTTCTTC
>.|TRBD1|TRBV19|TRBJ1-2
CASSPRTGFGYTF
TGTGCCAGTAGTCCAAGGACAGGGTTTGGCTACACCTTC
>.|TRBD1|TRBV20-1|TRBJ1-1
CSAGDRYEAFF
TGCAGTGCTGGGGACAGATATGAAGCTTTCTTT
>.|TRBD2|TRBV27|TRBJ2-7
CASSLYPGGKEEQYF
TGTGCCAGCAGTTTATATCCGGGAGGGAAGGAAGAGCAGTACTTC
>once|.|TRBV5-1|TRBJ1-1
CASSLRQGETEAFF
TGCGCCAGCAGCTTGAGGCAGGGTGAAACTGAAGCTTTCTTT